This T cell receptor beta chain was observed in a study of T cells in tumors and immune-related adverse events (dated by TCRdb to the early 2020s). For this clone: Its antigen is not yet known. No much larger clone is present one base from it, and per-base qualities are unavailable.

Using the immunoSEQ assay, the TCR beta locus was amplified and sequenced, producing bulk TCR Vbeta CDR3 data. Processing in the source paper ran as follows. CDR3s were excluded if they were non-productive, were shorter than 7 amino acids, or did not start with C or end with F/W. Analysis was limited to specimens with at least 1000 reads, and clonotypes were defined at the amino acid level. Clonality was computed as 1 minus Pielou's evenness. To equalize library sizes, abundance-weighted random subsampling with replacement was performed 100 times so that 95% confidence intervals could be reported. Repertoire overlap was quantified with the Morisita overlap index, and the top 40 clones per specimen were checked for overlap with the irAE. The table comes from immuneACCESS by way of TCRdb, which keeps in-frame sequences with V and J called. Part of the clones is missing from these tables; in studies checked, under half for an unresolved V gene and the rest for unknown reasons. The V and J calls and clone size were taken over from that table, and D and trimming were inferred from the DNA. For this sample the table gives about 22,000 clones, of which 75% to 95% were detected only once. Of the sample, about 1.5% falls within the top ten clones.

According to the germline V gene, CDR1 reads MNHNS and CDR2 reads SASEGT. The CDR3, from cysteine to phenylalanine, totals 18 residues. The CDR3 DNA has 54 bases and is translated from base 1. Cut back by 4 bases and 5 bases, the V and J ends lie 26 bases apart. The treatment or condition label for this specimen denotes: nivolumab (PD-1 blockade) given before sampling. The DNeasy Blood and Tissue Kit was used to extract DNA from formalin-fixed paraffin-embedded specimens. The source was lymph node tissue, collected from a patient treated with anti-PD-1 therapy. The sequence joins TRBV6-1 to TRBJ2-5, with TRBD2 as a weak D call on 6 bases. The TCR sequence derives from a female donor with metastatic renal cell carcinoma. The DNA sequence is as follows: TGTGCCAGCAGTGTAGGGAGGACGGGGAGTCCTCGAGTGGAGACCCAGTACTTC. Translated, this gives CASSVGRTGSPRVETQYF.